This T cell receptor (beta chain) originates from a study of CD4 T cells in relation to SARS-CoV-2 and coronaviruses. Looking at the study overall: PBMCs were cultured with antigen for approximately nine days before TCR beta sequencing. Convalescent patients were under ten males and a few females; two were Hispanic.

Study-wide findings and caveats: Crossreactive clones expanded significantly less to SARS-CoV-2 than monoreactive clones. Samples before the pandemic and after infection were not matched within any donor.

The CDR3 contains 12 residues. Germline V gene sequence: CDR1 SEHNR, CDR2 FQNEAQ (reference sequence). Trimming cost V 2 bases and J 5 bases, with 6 bases left between them. The table lists this clone with a few counts. What it recognizes is unknown. TCRdb's copy holds only in-frame clones and misses some; the assay was immunoSEQ multiplex PCR. The data contain 35,000 to 50,000 clones, approximately 80% of them singletons. The sequenced sample consisted of naive CD4+ T cells from PBMCs, cultured in vitro. Subset in this sample: naive CD4+ T cells isolated by negative enrichment. The receptor was isolated from an adult with COVID-19. The V call is TRBV7-9, the J call TRBJ1-1; D is undetermined. CDR3 sequence (DNA): TGTGCCAGCAGCTTATCTTGGACTGAAGCTTTCTTT. Protein sequence: CASSLSWTEAFF.